The clone carrying this T cell receptor beta chain has ten or more counts. Its antigen is unidentified. The CDR3 extends over 17 amino acids. V was trimmed by 2 bases and J by 5 bases, leaving 21 bases between them. CDR1 and CDR2 from the germline V gene are MNHEY and SVGAGI. These data come from a study of T cell repertoires in cytomegalovirus infection. Study-wide background: Both CMV infection and a matching HLA type were indicated by public TCR beta signatures. The study, taken as a whole, reports: Carriage of CMV together with the relevant HLA was identifiable through cumulative public TCR beta family frequency. The ex vivo response showed dominance by HLA-C-restricted CMV-specific TCR beta clonotypes.

TCRdb redid the calling of the reads with MiXCR, one entry per CDR3 protein. Here the sample spans some 270,000 distinct CDR3 sequences, approximately 15% being singletons. The chain recombines TRBV6-5 with TRBJ2-5; D is possibly TRBD2 (5 bases). The sequenced sample was CD8+ T cells from PBMCs. The TCR was taken from a human donor in good health (CMV status not recorded). Some clones in this sample may be carry-over from other donors' samples. In nucleotides, the CDR3 is TGTGCCAGCAGTTACGAGGCGACTATCCTCCCCCCGGAGACCCAGTACTTC. Translating gives CASSYEATILPPETQYF.